What follows are 8 T cell receptor beta chains derived from one specimen sequenced in a study of blood T cells in healthy people across ages. Primers used in a second PCR of about 7 to 12 cycles were a sample-barcoded 5' primer and a J-beta primer mix. MiXCR, applied by TCRdb to the 5' RACE reads, yields one record per CDR3 protein. The sample contains 450,000 to 700,000 distinct CDR3 sequences, 25% to 30% of which appear only once. Sequencing input: blood. The source is a woman aged 70-85 years in good health.

The gene calls are TRBV10-3 and TRBJ1-4; D is perhaps TRBD1 (6 bases). CDR1 ENHRY and CDR2 SYGVKD come from the germline V gene. CDR3 length: 14 residues. With 8 bases removed from V and 4 bases from J, the gap between germline ends came to 14 bases. DNA of the CDR3: TGTGCCATCTCTGAAGGGGGGCTTAATGAAAAACTGTTTTTT. Translating it yields CAISEGGLNEKLFF.

J is TRBJ2-7 and V is TRBV6-6, with 7 positions matching TRBD1. Unmatched junction bases numbered 8, after V lost 5 bases and J lost 4 bases. This CDR3 contains 14 residues. CDR1 is MNHNY and CDR2 is SVGAGI in the germline V gene (reference sequence). The CDR3 DNA follows: TGTGCCAGCAGTCCAGAGGGGGCAGTATACGAGCAGTACTTC. Translated, it gives CASSPEGAVYEQYF.

The V gene is TRBV18, the J gene TRBJ1-2; TRBD1 aligns across 7 bases. From germline, CDR1 is KGHSH and CDR2 LQKENI. The V gene end was trimmed by 4 bases and the J gene end by 8 bases; junction bases not matched to a gene: 7. CDR3 size: 13 residues. This chain's CDR3 is CASSQDRITGYTF. The CDR3 nucleotides are TGTGCCAGCTCACAGGACAGGATAACAGGCTACACCTTC.

CDR3 DNA sequence: TGTGCCAGCAGTCCCGGGAGCAGTAGCAATCAGCCCCAGCATTTT. This sequence encodes CASSPGSSSNQPQHF. The genes are TRBV12-3 or TRBV12-4 and TRBJ1-5; D remains unclear. The CDR3 has 15 residues. Trimming shortened V by 5 bases and J by 0 bases, and 11 bases separated the two germline ends.

This clonotype was counted only a few times. The chain combines TRBV18 with TRBJ1-6; no definite D call. From germline, CDR1 is KGHSH and CDR2 LQKENI. This CDR3 contains 14 residues. Deletions cut 2 bases from V and 8 bases from J, with 10 bases between. The CDR3 DNA follows: TGTGCCAGCTCACCAAGTATGAAGGATTCACCCCTCCACTTT. Its protein product is CASSPSMKDSPLHF.

This clonotype was seen a few times. A read error may account for a junction end that differs from germline. The chain combines TRBV6-5 with TRBJ2-7, with 9 bases fitting TRBD2. The length of the CDR3 is 15 residues. Germline V CDR1 and CDR2: MNHEY, SVGAGI. CDR3 DNA sequence: TGTGCCAGCAGCTACTCGAAGCGGGGGGTGTACGAGCAGTACTTC. This sequence encodes CASSYSKRGVYEQYF.

This clonotype was picked up a small number of times. The chain employs TRBV7-2 and TRBJ1-3; D gene ambiguous. The CDR3 runs to 12 residues. The V gene lost 5 bases and the J gene lost 8 bases, with 10 bases spanning the gap. The germline V gene encodes CDR1 SGHTA and CDR2 FQGNSA. CDR3 coding DNA: TGTGCCAGCAGCCGTGGACTGGACACCATATATTTT. Translated, it gives CASSRGLDTIYF.

This clonotype was counted a few times. J is TRBJ1-2 and V is TRBV6-2 or TRBV6-3, with TRBD1 matching over 7 bases. In germline, CDR1 is MNHEY, CDR2 SVGEGT. The CDR3 covers 14 residues. V dropped 6 bases and J dropped 3; count of bases not matched to a gene: 7. The CDR3 region has the DNA TGTGCCAGCAGCCGGGACAGTTACTACTATGGCTACACCTTC. It specifies CASSRDSYYYGYTF.